The 25 T cell receptor beta chains given below trace back to one sample, sequenced in a study of T cells after yellow fever vaccination. TCRdb passed the 5' RACE reads through MiXCR, listing each CDR3 protein once. The sample lists 600,000 to 750,000 distinct CDR3 sequences, roughly 12% occurring once. The sequencing used PBMCs, collected on the day of the yellow fever booster vaccination. The receptors here all came from a man between 25 and 39 years old who received the YFV17D yellow fever vaccine.

V gene TRBV20-1 combines with J gene TRBJ2-1; possibly TRBD2 for D (5 bases). Looked up from germline, CDR1 is DFQATT and CDR2 is SNEGSKA (reference sequence). The length of the CDR3 is 14 residues. V gave up 4 bases and J gave up 2 bases, with 12 bases separating them. This chain's CDR3 is CSATIAPAYNEQFF. CDR3 DNA: TGCAGTGCTACAATAGCGCCAGCCTACAATGAGCAGTTCTTC.

This clonotype was counted between two and nine times. V is TRBV10-1 and J is TRBJ2-7, with 7 bases that match TRBD2. Germline trimming cut 0 bases from V and 3 bases from J; bases unmatched to any gene: 8. CDR1 is WNHNN, CDR2 SYGVQD, per germline (reference sequence). The CDR3 runs to 16 residues. The CDR3 DNA is TGCGCCAGCAGTGAGTCGGGGAGGGACCCCTTCTACGAGCAGTACTTC. Residues: CASSESGRDPFYEQYF.

In its sample, this clonotype was seen a few times. This chain joins TRBV18 and TRBJ2-1, with 9 bases fitting TRBD1. The junction had 1 base not matched to a gene; V was cut back by 4 bases and J by 6 bases. Germline V gives CDR1 KGHSH, CDR2 LQKENI. CDR3 length: 13 residues. This CDR3 is CASSRQGVNEQFF. CDR3 coding DNA: TGTGCCAGCTCACGACAGGGGGTCAATGAGCAGTTCTTC. Supplemented by reference TRBV18 and TRBJ2-1, the full variable domain reads NAGVMQNPRHLVRRRGQEARLRCSPMKGHSHVYWYRQLPEEGLKFMVYLQKENIIDESGMPKERFSAEFPKEGPSILRIQQVVRGDSAAYFCASSRQGVNEQFFGPGTRLTVL.

The chain has TRBV7-2 and TRBJ2-5; no definite D call. This CDR3 comprises 16 residues. Germline CDR1 reads SGHTA; CDR2 reads FQGNSA. With 0 bases removed from V and 5 bases from J, the gap between germline ends came to 16 bases. The CDR3 region is CASSLARSLREETQYF. As DNA, the CDR3 is TGTGCCAGCAGCTTAGCTAGGAGTCTCCGAGAGGAGACCCAGTACTTC.

This clonotype was seen a handful of times. The gene calls are TRBV30 and TRBJ2-4; D not certain. The CDR3 covers 14 residues. V was trimmed by 0 bases and J by 1 base, leaving 7 bases between them. The germline V gene encodes CDR1 GTSNPN and CDR2 SVGIG (reference sequence). The CDR3 sequence: CAWSVAAAKNIQYF. CDR3 in DNA: TGTGCCTGGAGTGTTGCAGCGGCCAAAAACATTCAGTACTTC.

This clonotype showed up just a few times. This rearrangement joins TRBV28 to TRBJ2-7, with no clear D. CDR3 size: 12 residues. Trimming took off 8 bases at V and 7 bases at J, with 15 bases between the two ends. From germline, CDR1 is MDHEN and CDR2 SYDVKM. CDR3 region: CASLKYTGEQYF. DNA of the CDR3: TGTGCCAGCCTGAAGTACACCGGGGAGCAGTACTTC.

A remark on this clonotype: With a much larger clone just one base away, this may be a read error. The chain links TRBV12-3 or TRBV12-4 to TRBJ2-3; TRBD2 matches at 9 bases. This CDR3 region has 14 residues. J was trimmed by 4 bases and V by 5 bases; bases with no gene match: 4. CDR3 amino acids: CASSRGRDADTQYF. The CDR3 DNA is TGTGCCAGCAGTCGCGGGAGGGATGCAGATACGCAGTATTTT.

This clonotype was seen a handful of times. This chain links TRBV6-1 with TRBJ2-5; D gene uncertain. The CDR3 runs 15 residues. Looked up from germline, CDR1 is MNHNS and CDR2 is SASEGT. The V gene lost 6 bases and the J gene lost 1 base, with 15 bases spanning the gap. CDR3 in amino acids: CASRPLGGTQETQYF. The CDR3 coding sequence is TGTGCCAGCAGGCCCCTGGGCGGAACCCAAGAGACCCAGTACTTC.

The rearrangement links TRBV28 to TRBJ2-7; TRBD2 matches 10 bases. V lost 7 bases, J lost 7 bases, and 19 bases stayed unmatched. CDR1 and CDR2 from the germline V gene are MDHEN and SYDVKM. This CDR3 has 17 amino acids. CDR3 sequence: CASTQKPQLAGVVEQYF. CDR3 nucleotide sequence: TGTGCCAGCACTCAAAAACCCCAGCTAGCGGGAGTTGTTGAGCAGTACTTC.

This sequence joins TRBV28 and TRBJ2-7; possible D gene TRBD2, 5 bases. The CDR3 has 13 amino acids. Trimming pared 6 bases from V and 2 bases from J, leaving 11 bases between. CDR1 and CDR2 from the germline V gene are MDHEN and SYDVKM. Here the CDR3 DNA reads TGTGCCAGCAGATCAGCGGCGACCTACGAGCAGTACTTC. Encoded protein: CASRSAATYEQYF.

This clonotype was observed at least ten times. This chain uses TRBV3-1 with TRBJ1-5; the match to TRBD1 covers 7 bases. CDR1 and CDR2 (germline): LGHDT, YNNKEL (reference sequence). J was trimmed by 11 bases and V by 2 bases; bases with no gene match: 6. The CDR3 length is 13 residues. The CDR3 spells CASSQNRGGAQHF. CDR3 DNA: TGTGCCAGCAGCCAAAACAGGGGAGGAGCCCAGCATTTT.

In nucleotides, the CDR3 is TGTGCCAGCAGCTCGTCGAATGAAAAACTGTTTTTT. This encodes CASSSSNEKLFF. The chain is built from TRBV7-8 and TRBJ1-4; D uncertain. CDR3 size: 12 residues. Looked up from germline, CDR1 is SGHVS and CDR2 is FQNEAQ. V dropped 4 bases and J dropped 5 bases, with 5 bases sitting between them.

The chain couples TRBV3-1 to TRBJ1-3; D unresolved. The V end lost 4 bases, the J end lost 0 bases, and 7 bases lay between the germline ends. The CDR3 has 14 residues. Germline V gene sequence: CDR1 LGHDT, CDR2 YNNKEL (reference sequence). This CDR3 is CASSRPSSGNTIYF. In nucleotides, the CDR3 is TGTGCCAGCAGCCGGCCTTCCTCTGGAAACACCATATATTTT.

This clonotype was observed a few times. The chain combines TRBV2 with TRBJ2-3; D is unresolved. The CDR3 runs 13 residues. Trimming removed 8 bases from V and 2 bases from J, with 11 bases in between. The germline CDR1 and CDR2 sequences are SNHLY and FYNNEI. The CDR3 spells CASEILFTDTQYF. As DNA, the CDR3 is TGTGCCAGCGAAATACTCTTCACAGATACGCAGTATTTT. Combining the CDR3 with reference TRBV2 and TRBJ2-3 gives the whole variable domain EPEVTQTPSHQVTQMGQEVILRCVPISNHLYFYWYRQILGQKVEFLVSFYNNEISEKSEIFDDQFSVERPDGSNFTLKIRSTKLEDSAMYFCASEILFTDTQYFGPGTRLTVL.

The chain links TRBV27 to TRBJ2-5; D is possibly TRBD1 or TRBD2 (5 bases each). Germline CDR1 MNHEY, CDR2 SMNVEV (reference sequence). This CDR3 is built from 14 residues. V was shortened by 6 bases and J by 5 bases, with 16 bases between the two germline ends. The CDR3, as DNA: TGTGCCAGCAGCCCGGGACCTTTTTCGGAGACCCAGTACTTC. Residues: CASSPGPFSETQYF.

The chain uses TRBV20-1 and TRBJ2-7; 7 positions match TRBD2. The CDR3 has 13 amino acids. The J segment lost 3 bases and the V segment lost 3 bases, leaving 5 bases of the junction unmatched. CDR1 and CDR2 from the germline V gene are DFQATT and SNEGSKA (reference sequence). CDR3 sequence (DNA): TGCAGTGCTAGTGGGAGGGAACTCTACGAGCAGTACTTC. Its translation is CSASGRELYEQYF.

This clonotype was detected many times. The chain employs TRBV5-5 and TRBJ1-4; D is ambiguous. CDR3 size: 14 residues. CDR1 SGHKS and CDR2 YYEKEE come from the germline V gene (reference sequence). V was clipped by 3 bases and J by 5 bases, with 11 bases between them. The CDR3 sequence: CASSSTPRNEKLFF. In DNA form, the CDR3 reads TGTGCCAGCAGCTCGACACCCCGGAATGAAAAACTGTTTTTT.

This clonotype was picked up a small number of times. The gene calls are TRBV7-9 and TRBJ1-3; D ambiguous. V dropped 5 bases and J dropped 2 bases, with 19 bases sitting between them. The CDR3 consists of 17 residues. The V gene's germline CDR1 is SEHNR and CDR2 FQNEAQ (reference sequence). For the CDR3, the DNA is TGTGCCAGCAGCGGCATATTCACGGAACTCGCTGGAAACACCATATATTTT. Protein: CASSGIFTELAGNTIYF. Looking up the rest from reference TRBV7-9 and TRBJ1-3 gives the full variable domain: DTGVSQNPRHKITKRGQNVTFRCDPISEHNRLYWYRQTLGQGPEFLTYFQNEAQLEKSRLLSDRFSAERPKGSFSTLEIQRTEQGDSAMYLCASSGIFTELAGNTIYFGEGSWLTVV.

This clonotype turned up a few times. The genes are TRBV20-1 and TRBJ2-2; D is undetermined. Germline CDR1 is DFQATT and CDR2 is SNEGSKA (reference sequence). This CDR3 spans 15 amino acids. Trimming stripped 0 bases from V and 2 bases from J, with 10 bases between. CDR3 DNA sequence: TGCAGTGCTAGAGATCTAGGCTTCAACACCGGGGAGCTGTTTTTT. Translation: CSARDLGFNTGELFF.

V and J are TRBV5-4 and TRBJ2-3; 9 nucleotides line up with TRBD2. The CDR3 is made up of 15 amino acids. Germline loops: CDR1 SGHNT, CDR2 YYREEE (reference sequence). V shed 0 bases, J shed 8 bases, and the junction held 7 bases outside the gene matches. DNA for the CDR3: TGTGCCAGCAGCTTGGGACTAGCGGTATTGTCTACGCAGTATTTT. It codes for CASSLGLAVLSTQYF.

This chain joins TRBV7-2 and TRBJ2-3, with a tentative D call TRBD1 (6 bases). Germline values: CDR1 SGHTA, CDR2 FQGNSA. V was shortened by 5 bases and J by 2 bases, with 11 bases between the two germline ends. This CDR3 region has 14 residues. CDR3 in DNA: TGTGCCAGCAGCCTCTACAGGGACACAGATACGCAGTATTTT. It specifies CASSLYRDTDTQYF.

The DNA for the CDR3 is TGTGCCAGCAGACGCGGCAGCCCCTCTGGGGCCAACGTCCTGACTTTC. Its protein is CASRRGSPSGANVLTF. J is TRBJ2-6 and V is TRBV9; D not certain. The CDR3 runs to 16 residues. The ends were cut back, 5 bases at V and 0 bases at J, with 12 bases in the middle. The germline CDR1 and CDR2 sequences are SGDLS and YYNGEE.

This clonotype was seen at least ten times. The rearrangement uses TRBV11-3 and TRBJ1-5; 8 positions match TRBD1. V was pared by 4 bases and J by 2 bases, with 10 bases of the junction left unmatched. This CDR3 is built from 17 residues. CDR1 and CDR2 (germline): SGHNT, YENEEA. The CDR3 loop is CASSSLGQGSGNQPQHF. The DNA for the CDR3 is TGTGCCAGCAGCTCGCTAGGACAGGGATCTGGCAATCAGCCCCAGCATTTT. Variable domain in full (rest from reference TRBV11-3 and TRBJ1-5): EAGVVQSPRYKIIEKKQPVAFWCNPISGHNTLYWYLQNLGQGPELLIRYENEEAVDDSQLPKDRFSAERLKGVDSTLKIQPAELGDSAVYLCASSSLGQGSGNQPQHFGDGTRLSIL.

This chain uses TRBV3-1 with TRBJ2-1; 7 nucleotides line up with TRBD2. After removal of 8 bases from V and 14 bases from J, the junction contained 9 bases not matched to a gene. CDR1 is LGHDT, CDR2 YNNKEL, per germline (reference sequence). The CDR3 is made up of 11 amino acids. In DNA form, the CDR3 reads TGTGCCAGCGGGGAGGGACTACTCGAGTTCTTC. Translation: CASGEGLLEFF.

The V call is TRBV15, the J call TRBJ2-3, with a possible D match to TRBD1 (5 bases). V shed 0 bases and J shed 1 base, with 8 bases lying between them. Per the germline V gene, CDR1 is LNHNV and CDR2 is YYDKDF (reference sequence). CDR3 length: 15 residues. The CDR3 reads CATSRDRGGTDTQYF. The CDR3 DNA sequence: TGTGCCACCAGCAGAGATAGGGGCGGCACAGATACGCAGTATTTT.